These 26 T cell receptor beta chains originate from one sample sequenced in a study of cytomegalovirus exposure and HLA in healthy donors. Measured with immunoSEQ multiplex PCR; TCRdb has only the in-frame clones, and not every one. The table includes about 120,000 clones, roughly nine tenths detected once. The source material was PBMCs. These receptor sequences come from a man between 18 and 35 years old in good health and CMV-seropositive.

The rearrangement links TRBV11-3 to TRBJ2-3, with TRBD1 identical over 7 bases. J gave up 3 bases and V 5 bases, and 2 bases lay outside the gene matches. CDR1 SGHNT and CDR2 YENEEA come from the germline V gene. This CDR3 has 13 amino acids. CDR3 residues: CASSPDRTDTQYF. CDR3 bases: TGTGCCAGCAGCCCGGACAGGACAGATACGCAGTATTTT. Full variable domain (outside the CDR3, taken from reference TRBV11-3 and TRBJ2-3): EAGVVQSPRYKIIEKKQPVAFWCNPISGHNTLYWYLQNLGQGPELLIRYENEEAVDDSQLPKDRFSAERLKGVDSTLKIQPAELGDSAVYLCASSPDRTDTQYFGPGTRLTVL.

The CDR3 sequence: CATNRGGETEAFF. CDR3 coding DNA: TGTGCCACGAACAGGGGAGGAGAAACTGAAGCTTTCTTT. The gene calls are TRBV19 and TRBJ1-1; 7 positions match TRBD1. With 10 bases clipped from V and 5 bases from J, the junction kept 10 bases outside the gene matches. The V gene's germline CDR1 is LNHDA and CDR2 SQIVND (reference sequence). This CDR3 has 13 amino acids.

The chain combines TRBV19 with TRBJ1-2; tentative D call: TRBD1 (5 bases). V shed 10 bases and J shed 4 bases, with 13 bases lying between them. CDR3 length equals 12 residues. From germline, CDR1 is LNHDA and CDR2 SQIVND (reference sequence). The CDR3 nucleotides read TGTGCCACCGCGACAGCGCCCTATGGCTACACCTTC. This gives the protein CATATAPYGYTF.

This clone was seen only a few times. The V call is TRBV7-2, the J call TRBJ2-7, with TRBD2 matching over 7 bases. The CDR3 has 14 amino acids. Germline CDR1 SGHTA, CDR2 FQGNSA. Trimming at V came to 5 bases and at J to 6 bases, leaving 10 bases not matched to a gene. This CDR3 reads CASSLLLQRGEQYF. The CDR3, as DNA: TGTGCCAGCAGCCTCCTCCTACAGCGGGGCGAGCAGTACTTC.

The chain is built from TRBV9 and TRBJ1-2; the D gene is possibly TRBD1 (6 bases). CDR3 size: 14 residues. V dropped 0 bases and J dropped 3 bases, with 9 bases sitting between them. The V gene's germline CDR1 is SGDLS and CDR2 YYNGEE. CDR3 residues: CASSVGSGDYGYTF. The CDR3 nucleotides are TGTGCCAGCAGCGTAGGCTCAGGGGACTATGGCTACACCTTC.

This sequence joins TRBV7-9 and TRBJ1-1, with 8 bases aligning to TRBD1. The germline V gene encodes CDR1 SEHNR and CDR2 FQNEAQ (reference sequence). With V trimmed by 6 bases and J by 0 bases, 3 bases remained unmatched. This CDR3 has 14 amino acids. The CDR3 loop is CASSLDRVNTEAFF. In DNA form, the CDR3 reads TGTGCCAGCAGTTTGGACAGGGTGAACACTGAAGCTTTCTTT.

V and J are TRBV27 and TRBJ2-5, with 8 nucleotides matching TRBD1. The germline V gene encodes CDR1 MNHEY and CDR2 SMNVEV (reference sequence). Germline trimming cut 3 bases from V and 4 bases from J; bases unmatched to any gene: 4. This CDR3 region has 14 residues. The CDR3 here is CASSLGQAAETQYF. In nucleotides, the CDR3 is TGTGCCAGCAGTTTGGGACAGGCCGCAGAGACCCAGTACTTC.

This rearrangement joins TRBV5-1 to TRBJ2-7; D perhaps matches TRBD2 (6 bases). The CDR3 loop spans 17 amino acids. V lost 0 bases, J lost 0 bases, and 16 bases lay in between. Germline values: CDR1 SGHRS, CDR2 YFSETQ. In DNA, the CDR3 is TGCGCCAGCAGCTTGGCCTACCCCCCGGGGGACTCCTACGAGCAGTACTTC. This codes for CASSLAYPPGDSYEQYF. The full variable domain, completed using reference TRBV5-1 and TRBJ2-7, is KAGVTQTPRYLIKTRGQQVTLSCSPISGHRSVSWYQQTPGQGLQFLFEYFSETQRNKGNFPGRFSGRQFSNSRSEMNVSTLELGDSALYLCASSLAYPPGDSYEQYFGPGTRLTVT.

The rearrangement uses TRBV27 and TRBJ2-2, with 7 bases matching TRBD1. The CDR3 has 14 residues. The germline CDR1 and CDR2 sequences are MNHEY and SMNVEV (reference sequence). V shed 5 bases and J 5 bases; nucleotides not matched to a gene: 5. CDR3 sequence reads: CASSHRGWTGELFF. The CDR3 coding sequence is TGTGCCAGCAGTCACAGGGGATGGACCGGGGAGCTGTTTTTT.

This chain uses TRBV11-1 with TRBJ2-7, with a tentative D call TRBD1 (5 bases). The CDR3 is 14 amino acids. Trimming cost V 8 bases and J 3 bases, with 17 bases left between them. Germline V lookup: CDR1 SGHAT, CDR2 FQDESV (reference sequence). The CDR3 sequence: CASGMGPTVYEQYF. CDR3 nucleotides: TGTGCCAGCGGTATGGGGCCGACGGTCTACGAGCAGTACTTC.

V gene TRBV7-6 combines with J gene TRBJ1-4; 7 bases align to TRBD1. V was clipped by 5 bases and J by 7 bases; unmatched bases: 16. CDR1 is SGHVS, CDR2 FNYEAQ, per germline. The CDR3 has 17 amino acids. The CDR3 DNA reads as TGTGCCAGCAGCGCCGGGACAGCACTTCTTAGCGGTGAAAAACTGTTTTTT. Translated: CASSAGTALLSGEKLFF.

With regard to this clone: Other DNA variants within this sample encode the same CDR3. The V call is TRBV18, the J call TRBJ1-2; TRBD1 aligns across 10 bases. The CDR3 consists of 14 residues. After removal of 3 bases from V and 2 bases from J, the junction contained 0 bases not matched to a gene. Germline lookup yields CDR1 KGHSH and CDR2 LQKENI. In DNA, the CDR3 is TGTGCCAGCTCACCGGGACAGGGGAACTATGGCTACACCTTC. Residues: CASSPGQGNYGYTF.

The chain carries TRBV28 and TRBJ1-3, with 10 bases identical to TRBD1. Germline V gene sequence: CDR1 MDHEN, CDR2 SYDVKM. After removal of 4 bases from V and 1 base from J, the junction contained 4 bases not matched to a gene. This CDR3 spans 16 amino acids. DNA for the CDR3: TGTGCCAGCAGTTCAGTGGACAGGGGGTCTGGAAACACCATATATTTT. Translated, it gives CASSSVDRGSGNTIYF.

The CDR3, as DNA: TGTGCCAGCAGCTTCAACAGGGTGGAGGGCTACACCTTC. It yields the protein CASSFNRVEGYTF. V usage is TRBV5-5 and J usage is TRBJ1-2; tentative D call: TRBD1 (6 bases). The CDR3 runs to 13 residues. Germline values: CDR1 SGHKS, CDR2 YYEKEE (reference sequence). Trimming cost V 2 bases and J 8 bases, with 13 bases left between them.

This clone has a handful of counts. The chain is built from TRBV28 and TRBJ2-3; TRBD1 agrees at 7 bases. The CDR3 runs 14 residues. The germline gives CDR1 MDHEN, CDR2 SYDVKM. V was clipped by 4 bases and J by 5 bases; unmatched bases: 6. This CDR3 reads CASSYQRQGDTQYF. In DNA form, the CDR3 reads TGTGCCAGCAGTTACCAACGACAGGGAGATACGCAGTATTTT.

V gene TRBV5-4 combines with J gene TRBJ2-7, with 8 bases matching TRBD1. Germline V CDR1 and CDR2: SGHNT, YYREEE (reference sequence). V was pared by 0 bases and J by 1 base, with 6 bases of the junction left unmatched. This CDR3 has 16 residues. The CDR3 DNA sequence: TGTGCCAGCAGCTTGGTCCAGACAGGGGCATCCTACGAGCAGTACTTC. Protein: CASSLVQTGASYEQYF.

The CDR3 protein is CASSEVAGGTDTQYF. The CDR3 DNA follows: TGTGCCAGCAGTGAAGTGGCGGGGGGCACAGATACGCAGTATTTT. V usage is TRBV6-1 and J usage is TRBJ2-3, with 7 bases fitting TRBD2. The CDR3 length is 15 residues. Germline trimming cut 1 base from V and 1 base from J; bases unmatched to any gene: 2. Germline CDR1 reads MNHNS; CDR2 reads SASEGT.

The chain has TRBV6-5 and TRBJ2-7; tentative D call: TRBD2 (6 bases). V lost 0 bases and J lost 7, with 19 bases in between. Germline assignment: CDR1 MNHEY and CDR2 SVGAGI. The CDR3 extends over 16 amino acids. CDR3 region: CASSYSGRAVRGEQYF. As DNA, the CDR3 is TGTGCCAGCAGTTACTCGGGAAGGGCCGTCCGGGGGGAGCAGTACTTC.

This sequence joins TRBV6-5 and TRBJ1-2; TRBD1 matches 7 bases. The germline CDR1 and CDR2 sequences are MNHEY and SVGAGI. The CDR3 is made up of 15 amino acids. V shed 6 bases and J 3 bases; nucleotides not matched to a gene: 10. The CDR3 here is CASSPAVGGYYGYTF. CDR3 bases: TGTGCCAGCAGCCCCGCTGTAGGGGGCTACTATGGCTACACCTTC.

The genes are TRBV19 and TRBJ2-5, with 7 nucleotides matching TRBD1. With 10 bases clipped from V and 2 bases from J, the junction kept 7 bases outside the gene matches. Germline assignment: CDR1 LNHDA and CDR2 SQIVND (reference sequence). This CDR3 contains 13 residues. The chain's CDR3 is CATKGRGQETQYF. The CDR3 nucleotides read TGTGCCACCAAGGGCAGGGGGCAAGAGACCCAGTACTTC.

The table lists this clone with a count of one. The chain is built from TRBV6-5 and TRBJ2-3; maybe TRBD2 (6 bases). Germline CDR1 is MNHEY and CDR2 is SVGAGI. V was clipped by 3 bases and J by 4 bases, with 8 bases between them. The CDR3 spans 13 residues. The CDR3 nucleotides read TGTGCCAGCAGTTATGGGGGGTCAGATACGCAGTATTTT. It specifies CASSYGGSDTQYF.

The chain joins TRBV7-9 to TRBJ2-3; D remains unclear. The germline CDR1 and CDR2 sequences are SEHNR and FQNEAQ (reference sequence). This CDR3 has 15 residues. The V and J ends lost 1 base and 0 bases respectively, with 8 bases between them. CDR3 DNA sequence: TGTGCCAGCAGCTTAGGCACCACTAGCACAGATACGCAGTATTTT. Translating it yields CASSLGTTSTDTQYF.

The chain links TRBV2 to TRBJ1-5; 7 bases match TRBD1. The CDR3 has 14 residues. CDR1 and CDR2 from the germline V gene are SNHLY and FYNNEI. With V trimmed by 6 bases and J by 6 bases, 8 bases remained unmatched. CDR3 region: CASSLQGRRQPQHF. Here the CDR3 DNA reads TGTGCCAGCAGCCTACAGGGGAGACGTCAGCCCCAGCATTTT.

This clone was counted ten times or more. V and J are TRBV5-1 and TRBJ2-5; TRBD2 might be the D (5 bases). Trimming removed 0 bases from V and 2 bases from J, with 8 bases in between. Germline V gene lookup returns CDR1 SGHRS and CDR2 YFSETQ. The length of the CDR3 is 14 residues. The CDR3 spells CASSLDRLQETQYF. In DNA form, the CDR3 reads TGCGCCAGCAGCTTGGACAGACTACAAGAGACCCAGTACTTC.

This chain joins TRBV5-6 and TRBJ1-1; D remains unclear. This CDR3 has 14 amino acids. V lost 0 bases and J 1 base, leaving 7 bases between the germline ends. In germline, CDR1 is SGHDT, CDR2 YYEEEE. The CDR3 DNA sequence: TGTGCCAGCAGCTTGGCCCCGAGGAACACTGAAGCTTTCTTT. Protein: CASSLAPRNTEAFF.

V usage is TRBV6-6 and J usage is TRBJ2-7; no definite D call. The CDR3 spans 15 residues. CDR1 MNHNY and CDR2 SVGAGI come from the germline V gene (reference sequence). V was pared by 2 bases and J by 2 bases, with 13 bases between. The CDR3 reads CASSYGPAPTYEQYF. DNA of the CDR3: TGTGCCAGCAGTTACGGCCCTGCACCAACCTACGAGCAGTACTTC.